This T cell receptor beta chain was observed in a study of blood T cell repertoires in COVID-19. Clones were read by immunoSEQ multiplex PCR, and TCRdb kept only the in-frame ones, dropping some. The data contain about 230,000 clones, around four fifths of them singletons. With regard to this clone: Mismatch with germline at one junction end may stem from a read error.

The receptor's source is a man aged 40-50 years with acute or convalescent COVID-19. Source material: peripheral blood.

The CDR3: CASSLDGISGNQPQHF. The CDR3 DNA reads as TGTGCCAGCAGTTTGGACGGGATAAGTGGCAATCAGCCCCAGCATTTT. V usage is TRBV5-4 and J usage is TRBJ1-5; unclear D gene. Germline V gene sequence: CDR1 SGHNT, CDR2 YYREEE (reference sequence). CDR3 size: 16 residues.